Below are 9 T cell receptor beta chains sequenced from a single sample in a study of T cell responses to AZD1222 COVID-19 vaccine. Clones were read by immunoSEQ multiplex PCR, and TCRdb kept only the in-frame ones, dropping some. This sample has tens of thousands of clones, with approximately 85% found just once. The sequences come from peripheral blood, collected 28 days after the second AZD1222 dose. These receptors all stem from an adult who received the AZD1222 COVID-19 vaccine.

The chain joins TRBV28 to TRBJ2-1; D gene uncertain. The CDR3 length is 12 residues. Germline V CDR1 and CDR2: MDHEN, SYDVKM. V gave up 4 bases and J gave up 3 bases, with 4 bases separating them. The CDR3 reads CASSSYYNEQFF. CDR3 nucleotide sequence: TGTGCCAGCAGTTCTTACTACAATGAGCAGTTCTTC.

As DNA, the CDR3 is TGTGCCTGGAGTGACGTGGAGAATTCACCCCTCCACTTT. Protein product: CAWSDVENSPLHF. The chain recombines TRBV30 with TRBJ1-6; D ambiguous. The CDR3 covers 13 residues. V was pared by 1 base and J by 7 bases, with 8 bases between. Per the germline V gene, CDR1 is GTSNPN and CDR2 is SVGIG (reference sequence).

The rearrangement joins TRBV9 to TRBJ2-7; D unresolved. Germline lookup yields CDR1 SGDLS and CDR2 YYNGEE. This CDR3 has 13 amino acids. V lost 3 bases and J 3 bases, leaving 10 bases between the germline ends. The CDR3 region has the DNA TGTGCCAGCAGCGACAGTTGGGGCTACGAGCAGTACTTC. Translation gives CASSDSWGYEQYF. The full variable domain, completed using reference TRBV9 and TRBJ2-7, is DSGVTQTPKHLITATGQRVTLRCSPRSGDLSVYWYQQSLDQGLQFLIQYYNGEERAKGNILERFSAQQFPDLHSELNLSSLELGDSALYFCASSDSWGYEQYFGPGTRLTVT.

The chain joins TRBV28 to TRBJ1-1; 9 bases fit TRBD1. The V gene's germline CDR1 is MDHEN and CDR2 SYDVKM. V gave up 1 base and J gave up 3 bases; unmatched junction bases: 9. This CDR3 region has 17 residues. The CDR3 is CASSLYPTGGLDTEAFF. CDR3 nucleotide sequence: TGTGCCAGCAGTTTATACCCGACAGGGGGTCTTGACACTGAAGCTTTCTTT.

The genes are TRBV6-1 and TRBJ1-3, with TRBD1 matching 7 bases. Germline V gene lookup returns CDR1 MNHNS and CDR2 SASEGT. CDR3 length equals 16 residues. V shed 0 bases, J shed 4 bases, and the junction held 6 bases outside the gene matches. CDR3 residues: CASSEAVQGRGNTIYF. The CDR3 region has the DNA TGTGCCAGCAGTGAAGCGGTACAGGGGAGAGGAAACACCATATATTTT.

This clone has only one observation. The chain joins TRBV7-9 to TRBJ1-3, with D possibly TRBD1 on 5 matching bases. This CDR3 is 16 amino acids long. Germline V CDR1 and CDR2: SEHNR, FQNEAQ (reference sequence). V lost 5 bases and J lost 4, with 18 bases in between. CDR3 amino acids: CASSPRGGFSGNTIYF. The CDR3 region has the DNA TGTGCCAGCAGCCCGAGGGGCGGTTTTTCGGGAAACACCATATATTTT.

The chain recombines TRBV6-6 with TRBJ2-2; the D is unclear. Germline V gene data show CDR1 as MNHNY and CDR2 as SVGAGI (reference sequence). Between the trimmed V and J ends, which lost 0 bases and 6 bases, there was a span of 8 bases. CDR3 length: 14 residues. The DNA of the CDR3 is TGTGCCAGCAGTTACTCTTTGGAACCCGGGGAGCTGTTTTTT. Protein: CASSYSLEPGELFF.

The J gene is TRBJ2-2, the V gene TRBV19, with D tentatively TRBD1 (6 bases). Trimming cost V 6 bases and J 2 bases, with 19 bases left between them. Germline loops: CDR1 LNHDA, CDR2 SQIVND (reference sequence). The length of the CDR3 is 17 residues. CDR3 DNA: TGTGCCAGTAGCAGGGGTTCGGCCGCCGTTAACACCGGGGAGCTGTTTTTT. Translated, it gives CASSRGSAAVNTGELFF.

The genes are TRBV4-3 and TRBJ2-1; 12 bases are shared with TRBD2. In germline, CDR1 is LGHNA, CDR2 YSLEER. The CDR3 loop spans 17 amino acids. V was clipped by 0 bases and J by 8 bases; unmatched bases: 8. CDR3 coding DNA: TGCGCCAGCAGCCAAGATTGGCTAGCGGGGGGGCGGTATGAGCAGTTCTTC. It yields the protein CASSQDWLAGGRYEQFF.